These 8 T cell receptor beta chains were all obtained from the same sample, sequenced in a study of control samples from healthy donors and cancer patients. The protocol was immunoSEQ multiplex PCR, while the TCRdb copy is restricted to in-frame clones and leaves out a portion. The table has about 120,000 clones, roughly nine tenths seen once. The specimen sequenced was PBMCs. The origin of the receptors is a woman aged 45 to 65 with colorectal cancer.

The gene calls are TRBV7-9 and TRBJ2-7; unclear D gene. The ends were cut back, 0 bases at V and 7 bases at J, with 4 bases in the middle. CDR1 and CDR2 from the germline V gene are SEHNR and FQNEAQ (reference sequence). The CDR3 extends over 11 amino acids. CDR3 sequence reads: CASSLAEEQYF. For the CDR3, the DNA is TGTGCCAGCAGCTTAGCGGAGGAGCAGTACTTC.

CDR3 nucleotide sequence: TGTGCCATCAGTGAGCAGCGGGAGTACGGGGAGCTGTTTTTT. Translation: CAISEQREYGELFF. The chain joins TRBV10-3 to TRBJ2-2; 8 bases match TRBD2. This CDR3 comprises 14 residues. Per germline, CDR1 ENHRY and CDR2 SYGVKD. After removal of 2 bases from V and 7 bases from J, the junction contained 3 bases not matched to a gene.

This chain's CDR3 is CASSLSFQPMNTEAFF. CDR3 DNA: TGTGCCAGCAGCTTGTCTTTTCAGCCCATGAACACTGAAGCTTTCTTT. This chain uses TRBV5-6 with TRBJ1-1; D is ambiguous. This CDR3 contains 16 residues. Germline V CDR1 and CDR2: SGHDT, YYEEEE. Deletions cut 1 base from V and 0 bases from J, with 13 bases between. Full variable domain (rest looked up from reference TRBV5-6 and TRBJ1-1): DAGVTQSPTHLIKTRGQQVTLRCSPKSGHDTVSWYQQALGQGPQFIFQYYEEEERQRGNFPDRFSGHQFPNYSSELNVNALLLGDSALYLCASSLSFQPMNTEAFFGQGTRLTVV.

V usage is TRBV18 and J usage is TRBJ2-1; TRBD1 matches 9 bases. CDR1 KGHSH and CDR2 LQKENI come from the germline V gene. Trimming at V came to 4 bases and at J to 8 bases, leaving 12 bases not matched to a gene. The CDR3 is 16 amino acids. The CDR3 protein is CASSLFAGTGFHEQFF. For the CDR3, the DNA is TGTGCCAGCTCACTTTTTGCCGGGACAGGGTTCCATGAGCAGTTCTTC.

The rearrangement uses TRBV12-5 and TRBJ1-2; D is undetermined. Germline lookup yields CDR1 LGHNT and CDR2 FRNRAP. CDR3 length: 17 residues. V was clipped by 2 bases and J by 2 bases, with 18 bases between them. In nucleotides, the CDR3 is TGTGCTAGTGGTTTGTGGCCGCCTGTGGGGTCCAACTATGGCTACACCTTC. Translated: CASGLWPPVGSNYGYTF.

This chain uses TRBV7-6 with TRBJ2-2; D possibly corresponds to TRBD2 (6 bases). V was cut by 5 bases and J by 1 base, with 17 bases left in between. Germline values: CDR1 SGHVS, CDR2 FNYEAQ. The CDR3 has 17 residues. CDR3 nucleotide sequence: TGTGCCAGCAGCCCGGGTTATCTAGCGCTGAACACCGGGGAGCTGTTTTTT. Encoded protein: CASSPGYLALNTGELFF.

V is TRBV6-8 and J is TRBJ2-5; 9 bases agree with TRBD1. Germline CDR1 MNHGY, CDR2 SAAAGT. The ends lost 6 bases at V and 5 bases at J; junction bases unmatched: 7. The CDR3 covers 14 residues. Here the CDR3 DNA reads TGTGCCAGCAGCAAGGACAGGGGAAACGAGACCCAGTACTTC. It translates to CASSKDRGNETQYF.

The rearrangement uses TRBV19 and TRBJ2-7; no reliable D call. This CDR3 has 13 amino acids. CDR1 is LNHDA and CDR2 is SQIVND in the germline V gene (reference sequence). Trimming took 5 bases from V and 3 from J, leaving 11 bases between them. The CDR3 DNA reads as TGTGCCAGTAGTCGAGTTGGGGACTACGAGCAGTACTTC. This encodes CASSRVGDYEQYF.